This T cell receptor (beta chain) emerged from a study of cytomegalovirus exposure and HLA in healthy donors. With V trimmed by 4 bases and J by 5 bases, 10 bases remained unmatched. Germline V gives CDR1 MGHDK, CDR2 SYGVNS. The CDR3 is 16 amino acids. PCR amplification relied on 60 Vbeta primers (plus 13 Jbeta primers). Method: immunoSEQ multiplex PCR; TCRdb's copy keeps in-frame clones and lacks some. Of fewer than 110,000 clones in the sample, around 76% are singletons; the top ten hold roughly 2%. The specimen sequenced was PBMCs. The source is a man aged 18 to 30 in good health and CMV-seronegative. The J gene is TRBJ2-2, the V gene TRBV25-1, with 7 positions matching TRBD1. The CDR3 region is CASSAPGQSLTGELFF. The CDR3 region has the DNA TGTGCCAGCAGTGCCCCGGGACAGAGCCTAACCGGGGAGCTGTTTTTT.